Reported below is one T cell receptor (beta chain). The authors' processing: By means of reference gene primer amplification, nucleated cell counts were estimated. Repertoires were generated with immunoSEQ multiplex PCR, while TCRdb's copy carries only in-frame clones and drops some. The DNA was the basis for D and trimming; V, J and clone size are from that table. The data show 150,000 to 180,000 clones, roughly nine tenths seen once. The sample is drawn from a study of blood T cell repertoires in COVID-19. On the study more broadly: Samples came from the United States, Italy and Spain, spanning acute and convalescent COVID-19. Sources were T cells, B-cell-depleted T cells, or PBMCs; the material itself was cDNA or gDNA.

The sequenced sample consisted of peripheral blood. The origin of this receptor is a man between 45 and 60 years old with acute or convalescent COVID-19.

The CDR3 sequence is CASSEQVPDRWYGYTF. CDR3 sequence (DNA): TGTGCCAGCAGCGAGCAGGTCCCCGACAGGTGGTATGGCTACACCTTC. The chain employs TRBV5-5 and TRBJ1-2; tentative D call: TRBD1 (6 bases). Germline CDR1 SGHKS, CDR2 YYEKEE (reference sequence). This CDR3 has 16 residues. V was clipped by 4 bases and J by 5 bases, with 21 bases between them.